This paragraph reports one TCR beta chain. Its antigen remains unidentified. Germline-derived CDR1 and CDR2 are SQVTM and ANQGSEA. CDR3 size: 11 residues. These data are taken from a study of monozygotic twins with inflammatory bowel disease. The study's findings and limits: Among twins, concordant and discordant pairs did not differ in repertoire similarity, possibly from limited power.

TCRdb processed the 5' RACE reads again and assigns one entry to each CDR3 protein, with no DNA. Its table lists fewer than 400,000 distinct CDR3 sequences. The TCR sequence derives from a human donor with ulcerative colitis or Crohn's disease, or a healthy co-twin of an affected twin (not recorded which). Sequenced sample: blood. This chain uses TRBV29-1 with TRBJ2-2. This CDR3 reads CSVDRGGELFF.